This T cell receptor beta chain is drawn from a study of blood T cells in healthy people across ages. Overall study results and limits: Greater diversity and more naive CD4+ cells were seen in long-lived donors than in aged donors.

Then a second PCR, running about 6 to 12 cycles, was carried out with a sample-barcoded 5' primer and a J-beta primer mix. Each CDR3 protein gets one entry after TCRdb re-called the 5' RACE reads with MiXCR. Among about 810,000 distinct CDR3 sequences listed, around 34% were seen once. V gave up 3 bases and J gave up 5 bases, with 10 bases separating them. This CDR3 is built from 13 residues. Germline values: CDR1 SQVTM, CDR2 ANQGSEA. As for this clonotype: Antigen: not known.

The sample taken for sequencing was blood. This chain links TRBV29-1 with TRBJ2-2, with D perhaps matching TRBD2 (6 bases). This clonotype originated in a young man in good health. The CDR3 is CSVDLGRTGELFF. Here the CDR3 DNA reads TGCAGCGTTGATTTGGGGAGGACCGGGGAGCTGTTTTTT.